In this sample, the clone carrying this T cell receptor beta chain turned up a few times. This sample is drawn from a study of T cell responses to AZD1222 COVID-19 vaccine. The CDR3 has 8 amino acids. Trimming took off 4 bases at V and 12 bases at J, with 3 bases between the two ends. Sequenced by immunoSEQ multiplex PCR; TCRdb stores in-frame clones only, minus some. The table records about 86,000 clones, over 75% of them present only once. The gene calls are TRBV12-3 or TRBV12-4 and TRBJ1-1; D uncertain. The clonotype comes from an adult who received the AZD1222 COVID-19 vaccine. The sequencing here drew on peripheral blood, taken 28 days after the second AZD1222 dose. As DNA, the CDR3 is TGTGCCAGCAGTTATCCTTTCTTT. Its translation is CASSYPFF.